Listed below are T cell receptor beta chains from one sample, sequenced in a study of T cells in Graves' hyperthyroidism and ophthalmopathy. TCRdb re-analysed the multiplex PCR reads in MiXCR, keeping a single row per CDR3 protein. Seen here are about 540,000 distinct CDR3 sequences, 46% observed once, and the top ten hold 8.2%. The sequencing sample was made of peripheral blood or thyroid tissue (not recorded which). The source of these receptors is a young woman with Graves' hyperthyroidism. Both conserved end residues are part of each CDR3. A D gene is named only where the DNA matches it firmly. The listing skips clone size in some rows; elsewhere it reads once, few, many or a size class.

clone_size: -
j_call: TRBJ2-5
d_call: TRBD1
v_call: TRBV12-3/TRBV12-4
cdr3_aa: CASRQNRDRAVRAQYF
cdr3_nt: TGTGCCAGCAGGCAGAACCGGGACAGGGCCGTCAGAGCCCAGTACTTC

clone_size: -
j_call: TRBJ2-1
d_call: -
v_call: TRBV29-1
cdr3_aa: CSVEATVGNEQFF
cdr3_nt: TGCAGCGTTGAAGCTACTGTCGGTAATGAGCAGTTCTTC

clone_size: -
j_call: TRBJ2-7
d_call: -
v_call: TRBV10-3
cdr3_aa: CASSYSGGTAPYEQYF
cdr3_nt: TGTGCCAGCAGTTACTCGGGCGGGACAGCCCCCTACGAGCAGTACTTC

clone_size: -
j_call: TRBJ2-7
d_call: -
v_call: TRBV29-1
cdr3_aa: CSVVGGKSIYEQYF
cdr3_nt: TGCAGCGTTGTCGGGGGAAAGTCTATCTACGAGCAGTACTTC

clone_size: -
j_call: TRBJ2-7
d_call: -
v_call: TRBV2
cdr3_aa: CARSDGQYF
cdr3_nt: TGTGCCAGATCGGACGGGCAGTACTTC

clone_size: -
j_call: TRBJ1-5
d_call: -
v_call: TRBV20-1
cdr3_aa: CSAPEGDGNQPQHF
cdr3_nt: TGCAGTGCCCCCGAAGGGGACGGGAATCAGCCCCAGCATTTT

clone_size: -
j_call: TRBJ1-5
d_call: -
v_call: TRBV27
cdr3_aa: CASSFGVSNQPQHF
cdr3_nt: TGTGCCAGCAGTTTTGGGGTTAGCAATCAGCCCCAGCATTTT

clone_size: -
j_call: TRBJ2-5
d_call: -
v_call: TRBV4-2
cdr3_aa: CASSHNPAGETQYF
cdr3_nt: TGTGCCAGCAGCCATAACCCGGCGGGGGAGACCCAGTACTTC

clone_size: few
j_call: TRBJ1-3
d_call: -
v_call: TRBV7-9
cdr3_aa: CASSLGQSGNTIYF
cdr3_nt: TGTGCCAGCAGCCTGGGACAATCTGGAAACACCATATATTTT

clone_size: -
j_call: TRBJ1-2
d_call: -
v_call: TRBV7-2
cdr3_aa: CASSFRRGDGGYTF
cdr3_nt: TGTGCCAGCAGCTTCAGAAGGGGGGATGGTGGCTACACCTTC

clone_size: -
j_call: TRBJ2-3
d_call: -
v_call: TRBV7-3
cdr3_aa: CATSPSQNTDTQYF
cdr3_nt: TGTGCTACCAGTCCCTCCCAAAACACAGATACGCAGTATTTT

clone_size: -
j_call: TRBJ1-4
d_call: -
v_call: TRBV11-2
cdr3_aa: CASSPTTNEKLFF
cdr3_nt: TGTGCCAGCAGCCCTACAACTAATGAAAAACTGTTTTTT

clone_size: many
j_call: TRBJ1-1
d_call: -
v_call: TRBV2
cdr3_aa: CASRFGGSTEAFF
cdr3_nt: TGTGCCAGCAGGTTTGGGGGAAGCACTGAAGCTTTCTTT

clone_size: -
j_call: TRBJ2-7
d_call: TRBD1
v_call: TRBV29-1
cdr3_aa: CSSRTGAYEQYF
cdr3_nt: TGCAGCTCCCGGACAGGAGCCTACGAGCAGTACTTC

clone_size: -
j_call: TRBJ1-5
d_call: TRBD1
v_call: TRBV7-2
cdr3_aa: CASSLDSGGSQPQHF
cdr3_nt: TGTGCCAGCAGCCTCGATTCAGGGGGCAGTCAGCCCCAGCATTTT

clone_size: -
j_call: TRBJ2-2
d_call: -
v_call: TRBV2
cdr3_aa: CASSLVSLRELFF
cdr3_nt: TGTGCCAGCAGTTTAGTCTCCCTGAGGGAGCTGTTTTTT

clone_size: -
j_call: TRBJ2-5
d_call: TRBD2
v_call: TRBV29-1
cdr3_aa: CSVGRGLAGSETQYF
cdr3_nt: TGCAGCGTCGGTCGGGGACTAGCGGGATCTGAGACCCAGTACTTC

clone_size: -
j_call: TRBJ2-7
d_call: TRBD2
v_call: TRBV7-8
cdr3_aa: CASSRPGGPYEQYF
cdr3_nt: TGCGCCAGCAGCCGCCCGGGGGGGCCCTACGAGCAGTACTTC

clone_size: few
j_call: TRBJ1-2
d_call: -
v_call: TRBV4-3
cdr3_aa: CASSQDDLNGYTF
cdr3_nt: TGCGCCAGCAGCCAAGATGACCTAAACGGCTACACCTTC

clone_size: -
j_call: TRBJ1-4
d_call: -
v_call: TRBV6-5
cdr3_aa: CASSYSTNEKLFF
cdr3_nt: TGTGCCAGCAGTTACTCGACTAATGAAAAACTGTTTTTT

clone_size: once
j_call: TRBJ1-5
d_call: -
v_call: TRBV25-1
cdr3_aa: CASSEGGTTYQPQHF
cdr3_nt: TGTGCCAGCAGTGAAGGGGGAACCACGTATCAGCCCCAGCATTTT

clone_size: -
j_call: TRBJ1-1
d_call: -
v_call: TRBV20-1
cdr3_aa: CSARAGDTEAFF
cdr3_nt: TGCAGTGCTAGAGCGGGCGACACTGAAGCTTTCTTT

clone_size: -
j_call: TRBJ1-5
d_call: -
v_call: TRBV19
cdr3_aa: CASSNRQANQPQHF
cdr3_nt: TGTGCCAGTAGTAACAGACAGGCCAATCAGCCCCAGCATTTT

clone_size: few
j_call: TRBJ1-2
d_call: -
v_call: TRBV7-2
cdr3_aa: CASSLNPGSGYGYTF
cdr3_nt: TGTGCCAGCAGCTTAAATCCGGGATCGGGCTATGGCTACACCTTC

clone_size: -
j_call: TRBJ1-2
d_call: TRBD1
v_call: TRBV2
cdr3_aa: CASSSWGGGGKGGYTF
cdr3_nt: TGTGCCAGCAGCTCTTGGGGGGGAGGGGGCAAGGGCGGCTACACCTTC

clone_size: once
j_call: TRBJ2-5
d_call: TRBD2
v_call: TRBV2
cdr3_aa: CASSLGRRSVAPSGSRETQYF
cdr3_nt: TGCGCCAGCAGCTTAGGGCGTCGGTCCGTAGCGCCTAGCGGGAGTAGGGAGACCCAGTACTTC

clone_size: many
j_call: TRBJ2-7
d_call: -
v_call: TRBV7-2
cdr3_aa: CASSLGGPSYEQYF
cdr3_nt: TGTGCCAGCAGCTTAGGCGGTCCCTCCTACGAGCAGTACTTC

clone_size: -
j_call: TRBJ1-2
d_call: TRBD1
v_call: TRBV7-3
cdr3_aa: CASSSTGFDYGYTF
cdr3_nt: TGTGCCAGCAGTTCGACAGGGTTTGACTATGGCTACACCTTC

clone_size: few
j_call: TRBJ2-7
d_call: -
v_call: TRBV9
cdr3_aa: CASSLTVYRGLSYEQYF
cdr3_nt: TGTGCCAGCAGCCTCACGGTCTATCGGGGGCTCTCCTACGAGCAGTACTTC

clone_size: -
j_call: TRBJ2-5
d_call: TRBD2
v_call: TRBV2
cdr3_aa: CASSAYISGGQETQYF
cdr3_nt: TGTGCCAGCAGCGCGTATATAAGCGGGGGCCAAGAGACCCAGTACTTC

clone_size: -
j_call: TRBJ1-1
d_call: -
v_call: TRBV25-1
cdr3_aa: CASVAGMNTEAFF
cdr3_nt: TGTGCCAGCGTGGCAGGTATGAACACTGAAGCTTTCTTT

clone_size: many
j_call: TRBJ2-5
d_call: -
v_call: TRBV7-2
cdr3_aa: CASSLMSDQETQYF
cdr3_nt: TGTGCCAGCAGCTTGATGTCCGACCAAGAGACCCAGTACTTC

clone_size: few
j_call: TRBJ1-5
d_call: -
v_call: TRBV2
cdr3_aa: CASSEQGQSQPQHF
cdr3_nt: TGTGCCAGCAGTGAACAGGGGCAGAGTCAGCCCCAGCATTTT

clone_size: -
j_call: TRBJ1-2
d_call: -
v_call: TRBV19
cdr3_aa: CASSIMRGAQGYTF
cdr3_nt: TGTGCCAGTAGTATAATGAGGGGGGCGCAGGGCTACACCTTC

clone_size: -
j_call: TRBJ2-7
d_call: TRBD1
v_call: TRBV20-1
cdr3_aa: CSARPWGGTGDYEQYF
cdr3_nt: TGCAGTGCTAGACCCTGGGGCGGGACAGGGGACTACGAGCAGTACTTC

clone_size: -
j_call: TRBJ2-5
d_call: TRBD1
v_call: TRBV7-2
cdr3_aa: CASNQRQGAKETQYF
cdr3_nt: TGTGCCAGCAACCAACGACAGGGGGCGAAAGAGACCCAGTACTTC

clone_size: -
j_call: TRBJ2-5
d_call: -
v_call: TRBV20-1
cdr3_aa: CSASRGGGETQYF
cdr3_nt: TGCAGTGCTTCGAGGGGGGGCGGGGAGACCCAGTACTTC

clone_size: few
j_call: TRBJ2-7
d_call: -
v_call: TRBV5-1
cdr3_aa: CATAPAPTYEQYF
cdr3_nt: TGCGCCACCGCCCCTGCCCCTACCTACGAGCAGTACTTC

clone_size: once
j_call: TRBJ1-2
d_call: -
v_call: TRBV29-1
cdr3_aa: CSVRGGRGYTF
cdr3_nt: TGCAGCGTCAGGGGAGGACGGGGCTACACCTTC

clone_size: -
j_call: TRBJ2-7
d_call: -
v_call: TRBV20-1
cdr3_aa: CSAKPGTAPYEQYF
cdr3_nt: TGCAGTGCCAAACCCGGGACCGCGCCCTACGAGCAGTACTTC

clone_size: few
j_call: TRBJ1-2
d_call: -
v_call: TRBV9
cdr3_aa: CASSVGGDNYGYTF
cdr3_nt: TGTGCCAGCAGCGTAGGAGGAGATAACTATGGCTACACCTTC

clone_size: -
j_call: TRBJ1-2
d_call: TRBD1
v_call: TRBV2
cdr3_aa: CARAGTGGRYGYTF
cdr3_nt: TGTGCCAGGGCCGGGACAGGGGGCAGGTATGGCTACACCTTC

clone_size: few
j_call: TRBJ1-1
d_call: TRBD1
v_call: TRBV20-1
cdr3_aa: CSARGVWTGRNTEAFF
cdr3_nt: TGCAGTGCTAGAGGGGTTTGGACAGGGAGGAACACTGAAGCTTTCTTT

clone_size: -
j_call: TRBJ2-7
d_call: -
v_call: TRBV20-1
cdr3_aa: CSAGRDFSYEQYF
cdr3_nt: TGCAGTGCTGGGCGGGACTTTTCCTACGAGCAGTACTTC

clone_size: -
j_call: TRBJ2-5
d_call: -
v_call: TRBV24-1
cdr3_aa: CATSEKGYGGSETQYF
cdr3_nt: TGTGCCACCAGTGAAAAAGGATACGGCGGATCCGAGACCCAGTACTTC

clone_size: many
j_call: TRBJ1-1
d_call: -
v_call: TRBV7-9
cdr3_aa: CASFDSRNTEAFF
cdr3_nt: TGTGCCAGCTTCGACTCCCGGAACACTGAAGCTTTCTTT

clone_size: -
j_call: TRBJ1-2
d_call: TRBD1
v_call: TRBV10-3
cdr3_aa: CAISESPGGGYTF
cdr3_nt: TGTGCCATCAGTGAGTCGCCAGGGGGCGGCTACACCTTC